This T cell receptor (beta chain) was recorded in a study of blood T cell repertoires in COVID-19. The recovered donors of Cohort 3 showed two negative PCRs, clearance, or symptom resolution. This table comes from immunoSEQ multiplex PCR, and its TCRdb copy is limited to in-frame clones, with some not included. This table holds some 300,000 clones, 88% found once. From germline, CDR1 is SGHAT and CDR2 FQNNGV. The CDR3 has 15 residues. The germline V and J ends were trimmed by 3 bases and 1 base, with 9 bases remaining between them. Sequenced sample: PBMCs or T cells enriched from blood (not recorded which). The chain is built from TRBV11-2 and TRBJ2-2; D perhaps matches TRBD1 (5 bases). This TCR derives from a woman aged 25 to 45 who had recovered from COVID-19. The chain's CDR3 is CASSLTQVNTGELFF. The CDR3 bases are TGTGCCAGCAGCTTGACACAGGTGAACACCGGGGAGCTGTTTTTT.